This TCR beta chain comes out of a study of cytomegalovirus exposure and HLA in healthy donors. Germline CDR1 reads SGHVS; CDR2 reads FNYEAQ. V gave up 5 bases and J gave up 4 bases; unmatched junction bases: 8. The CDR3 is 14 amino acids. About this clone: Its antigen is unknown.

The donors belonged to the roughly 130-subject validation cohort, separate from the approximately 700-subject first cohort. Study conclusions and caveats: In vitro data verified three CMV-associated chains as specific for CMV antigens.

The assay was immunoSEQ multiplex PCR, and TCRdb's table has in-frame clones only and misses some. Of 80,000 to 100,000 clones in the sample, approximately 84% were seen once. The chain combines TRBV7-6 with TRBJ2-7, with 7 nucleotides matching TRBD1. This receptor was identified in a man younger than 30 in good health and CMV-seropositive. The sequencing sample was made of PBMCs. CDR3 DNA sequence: TGTGCCAGCAGCGGTCGGGACAGTTCTTACGAGCAGTACTTC. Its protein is CASSGRDSSYEQYF.